Listed here are 9 T cell receptor beta chains from one sample, sequenced in a study of blood T cell repertoires in COVID-19. TCRdb's table, derived via immunoSEQ multiplex PCR, lists solely in-frame clones and lacks some. This table holds a few hundred thousand clones, 80% to 90% found once. Material for sequencing was PBMCs or T cells enriched from blood (not recorded which). Receptor source: a woman aged 30 to 39 who had recovered from COVID-19.

This sequence joins TRBV20-1 and TRBJ2-7; no clear D. Germline CDR1 is DFQATT and CDR2 is SNEGSKA (reference sequence). This CDR3 comprises 10 residues. The V and J ends lost 3 bases and 6 bases respectively, with 6 bases between them. The CDR3 nucleotides are TGCAGTGCTAGTCTTGTCGAGCAGTACTTC. Translation gives CSASLVEQYF.

The J gene is TRBJ2-1, the V gene TRBV14, with 7 positions matching TRBD2. The CDR3 is 16 amino acids. V lost 1 base and J lost 5; bases outside the gene matches: 8. CDR1 is SGHDN, CDR2 FVKESK, per germline. CDR3 DNA: TGTGCCAGCAGCCAAGCGGGGGGAGTCAGGAACAATGAGCAGTTCTTC. Protein sequence: CASSQAGGVRNNEQFF. Looking up the rest from reference TRBV14 and TRBJ2-1 gives the full variable domain: EAGVTQFPSHSVIEKGQTVTLRCDPISGHDNLYWYRRVMGKEIKFLLHFVKESKQDESGMPNNRFLAERTGGTYSTLKVQPAELEDSGVYFCASSQAGGVRNNEQFFGPGTRLTVL.

This chain connects TRBV28 to TRBJ1-1, with TRBD1 as a possible D gene (5 bases). Per germline, CDR1 MDHEN and CDR2 SYDVKM. V was clipped by 8 bases and J by 4 bases, with 14 bases between them. CDR3 length: 13 residues. CDR3 bases: TGTGCCAGCGAAGGTCCCGGGGGCACTGAAGCTTTCTTT. This gives the protein CASEGPGGTEAFF.

The chain is built from TRBV11-2 and TRBJ1-4; a possible D gene is TRBD1 (5 bases). The V gene's germline CDR1 is SGHAT and CDR2 FQNNGV. The CDR3 spans 16 residues. With 6 bases removed from V and 4 bases from J, the gap between germline ends came to 18 bases. CDR3 DNA sequence: TGTGCCAGCAGAAAAAATACGGGGGTGGGTAATGAAAAACTGTTTTTT. Amino acid sequence: CASRKNTGVGNEKLFF.

This chain links TRBV11-1 with TRBJ1-1; D gene ambiguous. The V gene's germline CDR1 is SGHAT and CDR2 FQDESV (reference sequence). The germline V and J ends were trimmed by 4 bases and 7 bases, with 16 bases remaining between them. The CDR3 sequence is 14 residues long. CDR3 sequence reads: CASSSYWQAHEAFF. The CDR3 DNA reads TGTGCCAGCAGCTCCTACTGGCAGGCCCATGAAGCTTTCTTT.

The chain recombines TRBV30 with TRBJ1-2, with D tentatively TRBD1 (5 bases). CDR3 length equals 11 residues. Germline assignment: CDR1 GTSNPN and CDR2 SVGIG (reference sequence). CDR3 coding DNA: TGTGCTTTTTACATCGGGGGTGGCTACACCTTC. This gives the protein CAFYIGGGYTF.

This rearrangement joins TRBV7-3 to TRBJ2-2, with a possible D match to TRBD2 (5 bases). The CDR3 has 15 amino acids. Between the trimmed V and J ends, which lost 1 base and 4 bases, there was a span of 10 bases. CDR1 and CDR2 (germline): SGHTA, FQGTGA. CDR3 coding DNA: TGTGCCAGCAGCTTAAGTATGGGGAGCACCGGGGAGCTGTTTTTT. Residues: CASSLSMGSTGELFF.

This sequence joins TRBV25-1 and TRBJ1-4, with D hard to call. Trimming stripped 7 bases from V and 0 bases from J, with 15 bases between. The CDR3 length is 16 residues. Germline values: CDR1 MGHDK, CDR2 SYGVNS. For the CDR3, the DNA is TGTGCCAGCACCCTGGGAGGGCCGGCAACTAATGAAAAACTGTTTTTT. This encodes CASTLGGPATNEKLFF.

This chain links TRBV19 with TRBJ2-1, with 9 positions matching TRBD1. The V segment lost 3 bases and the J segment 1 base; nucleotides outside the gene matches: 4. The CDR3 extends over 16 amino acids. Germline V lookup: CDR1 LNHDA, CDR2 SQIVND (reference sequence). The CDR3 is CASSIPQGASYNEQFF. Written as DNA, the CDR3 is TGTGCCAGTAGTATCCCACAGGGGGCGTCCTACAATGAGCAGTTCTTC.